Below are 9 T cell receptor beta chains sequenced from a single sample in a study of blood T cells in healthy people across ages. Primed by a sample-barcoded 5' primer and a J-beta primer mix, a second PCR proceeded for 7 to 11 cycles. TCRdb independently ran MiXCR on the 5' RACE reads; one entry per CDR3 protein. The sample contains roughly 900,000 distinct CDR3 sequences, around 48% of which appear only once. The specimen was blood. These receptors were obtained from a man in his thirties or forties in good health.

This chain links TRBV18 with TRBJ2-7; 8 nucleotides agree with TRBD1. Germline trimming cut 8 bases from V and 2 bases from J; bases unmatched to any gene: 5. CDR3 length: 13 amino acids. Germline-derived CDR1 and CDR2 are KGHSH and LQKENI. The CDR3 sequence is CASTGQETYEQYF. CDR3 sequence (DNA): TGTGCCAGCACGGGACAGGAGACCTACGAGCAGTACTTC. Full variable domain (outside the CDR3, taken from reference TRBV18 and TRBJ2-7): NAGVMQNPRHLVRRRGQEARLRCSPMKGHSHVYWYRQLPEEGLKFMVYLQKENIIDESGMPKERFSAEFPKEGPSILRIQQVVRGDSAAYFCASTGQETYEQYFGPGTRLTVT.

The chain joins TRBV7-2 to TRBJ2-1; 8 nucleotides agree with TRBD2. Germline lookup yields CDR1 SGHTA and CDR2 FQGNSA. V was pared by 5 bases and J by 6 bases, with 6 bases of the junction left unmatched. This CDR3 region has 14 residues. CDR3 nucleotides: TGTGCCAGCAGCCAAATTAGCGGGGTCAATGAGCAGTTCTTC. This encodes CASSQISGVNEQFF.

The V gene is TRBV7-2, the J gene TRBJ2-1; 9 bases agree with TRBD2. Germline V lookup: CDR1 SGHTA, CDR2 FQGNSA. Trimming took 4 bases from V and 1 from J; bases not matched to a gene: 5. The CDR3 is made up of 16 amino acids. In DNA form, the CDR3 reads TGTGCCAGCAGCTCAGTAGCGGGGGTATCCTACAATGAGCAGTTCTTC. Amino acids: CASSSVAGVSYNEQFF.

The chain is built from TRBV3-1 and TRBJ2-7; 7 nucleotides match TRBD1. With 0 bases clipped from V and 4 bases from J, the junction kept 9 bases outside the gene matches. In germline, CDR1 is LGHDT, CDR2 YNNKEL (reference sequence). This CDR3 is built from 16 residues. CDR3 loop: CASSQESGQVWYEQYF. The CDR3 bases are TGTGCCAGCAGCCAAGAAAGTGGACAGGTTTGGTACGAGCAGTACTTC.

This clonotype is a singleton in its sample. A read error may account for a junction end that differs from germline. J is TRBJ2-3 and V is TRBV15, with 7 bases lining up with TRBD1. The CDR3 consists of 15 residues. Germline assignment: CDR1 LNHNV and CDR2 YYDKDF (reference sequence). The CDR3 bases are TGTGCCACCAGCAGGGACAACCAGGGGACAGAGACGCAGTATTTT. It yields the protein CATSRDNQGTETQYF. The complete variable domain, with remaining parts taken from reference TRBV15 and TRBJ2-3, reads DAMVIQNPRYQVTQFGKPVTLSCSQTLNHNVMYWYQQKSSQAPKLLFHYYDKDFNNEADTPDNFQSRRPNTSFCFLDIRSPGLGDTAMYLCATSRDNQGTETQYFGPGTRLTVL.

The rearrangement links TRBV4-2 to TRBJ2-4; 8 bases are shared with TRBD1. The better agreement between TRBJ2-7 and the DNA end casts doubt on the J call. This CDR3 has 16 residues. CDR1 is LGHNA, CDR2 YNFKEQ, per germline. Here the CDR3 DNA reads TGTGCCAGCAGCCGAAGTGCGGTGACAGGGGCCCACGAGCAGTACTTC. Encoded protein: CASSRSAVTGAHEQYF.

The genes are TRBV7-9 and TRBJ2-7; 9 bases map to TRBD1. Germline CDR1 and CDR2: SEHNR and FQNEAQ (reference sequence). The CDR3 loop spans 15 amino acids. Germline trimming cut 5 bases from V and 7 bases from J; bases unmatched to any gene: 12. As DNA, the CDR3 is TGTGCCAGCAGCCCCCGGGGACAGGGAGGGTGGGAGCAGTACTTC. Residues: CASSPRGQGGWEQYF.

The chain links TRBV7-2 to TRBJ2-1; D possibly corresponds to TRBD1 (6 bases). Trimming took 1 base from V and 0 from J, leaving 7 bases between them. Germline V CDR1 and CDR2: SGHTA, FQGNSA. CDR3 length equals 15 residues. CDR3 nucleotides: TGTGCCAGCAGCTTAGGGACAGACTCCTACAATGAGCAGTTCTTC. It translates to CASSLGTDSYNEQFF. The variable domain in full, with the rest retrieved from reference TRBV7-2 and TRBJ2-1, is GAGVSQSPSNKVTEKGKDVELRCDPISGHTALYWYRQSLGQGLEFLIYFQGNSAPDKSGLPSDRFSAERTGGSVSTLTIQRTQQEDSAVYLCASSLGTDSYNEQFFGPGTRLTVL.

This chain joins TRBV10-3 and TRBJ1-5; the D gene is possibly TRBD1 (5 bases). V lost 2 bases to trimming and J lost 2 bases, with 10 bases between them. Germline CDR1 and CDR2: ENHRY and SYGVKD. This CDR3 spans 15 amino acids. The CDR3 loop reads CAISETGRGNQPQHF. The CDR3 DNA reads TGTGCCATCAGTGAGACGGGACGGGGCAATCAGCCCCAGCATTTT.